The rows below give T cell receptor beta chains drawn from one sample of a study of T cell repertoires in cytomegalovirus infection. TCRdb analysed the reads with MiXCR anew, one entry per CDR3 protein. This repertoire shows a few hundred thousand distinct CDR3 sequences, around a tenth found once; its top ten account for approximately 4.5%. Sequencing was done on a sample of PBMCs. These receptors originate from a human donor in good health (CMV status not recorded). Some clones in this sample may be carry-over from other donors' samples. The CDR3 runs from the conserved cysteine through the conserved F or W. D genes are given only for firm matches. Some rows mark clone size as missing; the rest say once, few, many or name a class of expanded clone.

TRBJ1-6,TRBV27,TRBD1,many,CASRLQGWGSPLHF,TGTGCCAGCAGGCTACAGGGGTGGGGTTCACCCCTCCACTTT
TRBJ1-2,TRBV11-1,.,.,CASSLTGLSGYTF,TGTGCCAGCAGCTTAACAGGGCTATCGGGCTACACCTTC
TRBJ1-5,TRBV19,TRBD1,.,CASQGQGAGQPQHF,TGTGCCAGCCAGGGACAGGGCGCGGGTCAGCCCCAGCATTTT
TRBJ1-2,TRBV7-9,.,few,CASSLAGDLGYTF,TGTGCCAGCAGCTTAGCAGGGGATTTGGGCTACACCTTC
TRBJ2-1,TRBV7-2,TRBD1,many,CASSLGWTGHNEQFF,TGTGCCAGCAGCTTAGGTTGGACAGGGCACAATGAGCAGTTCTTC
TRBJ2-2,TRBV7-9,.,few,CASKGWNTGELFF,TGTGCCAGCAAGGGATGGAACACCGGGGAGCTGTTTTTT
TRBJ1-2,TRBV13,TRBD1,many,CASSYGTGPYGYTF,TGTGCCAGCAGCTACGGGACAGGACCTTATGGCTACACCTTC
TRBJ2-7,TRBV6-2/TRBV6-3,.,many,CASSYSRGFYEQYF,TGTGCCAGCAGTTACTCGAGAGGTTTCTACGAGCAGTACTTC
TRBJ2-3,TRBV5-1,.,.,CASHRARTDTQYF,TGCGCCAGCCACAGGGCCCGCACAGATACGCAGTATTTT
TRBJ1-1,TRBV20-1,.,.,CSASADYTEAFF,TGCAGTGCTAGCGCGGACTACACTGAAGCTTTCTTT
TRBJ1-5,TRBV19,.,.,CASSNVGGNNQPQHF,TGTGCCAGTAGTAATGTAGGGGGGAATAATCAGCCCCAGCATTTT
TRBJ2-7,TRBV6-6,.,.,CASSYLGAEQYF,TGTGCCAGCAGTTATCTAGGGGCGGAGCAGTACTTC
TRBJ2-7,TRBV20-1,.,.,CSARSIGGDTYEQYF,TGCAGTGCTAGGTCCATTGGCGGGGATACCTACGAGCAGTACTTC
TRBJ1-4,TRBV7-2,.,.,CASSLGNEKLFF,TGTGCCAGCAGCTTGGGCAATGAAAAACTGTTTTTT
TRBJ2-7,TRBV6-5,TRBD2,.,CASLASGSFYEQYF,TGTGCCAGCTTGGCCAGCGGGAGTTTCTACGAGCAGTACTTC
TRBJ2-7,TRBV6-2/TRBV6-3,.,.,CASTLGRPYRRNEQYF,TGTGCCAGCACCCTCGGCCGCCCCTATCGAAGAAACGAGCAGTACTTC
TRBJ2-7,TRBV4-3,.,few,CASSQDRGNRQYF,TGCGCCAGCAGCCAAGACCGGGGGAACCGGCAGTACTTC
TRBJ1-6,TRBV7-6,.,few,CASSLGRGASSSYNSPLHF,TGTGCCAGCAGCTTAGGTCGGGGGGCCAGTAGCTCCTATAATTCACCCCTCCACTTT
TRBJ1-2,TRBV4-3,.,many,CASSQEGRISYGYTF,TGCGCCAGCAGCCAAGAAGGACGTATTAGCTATGGCTACACCTTC
TRBJ2-3,TRBV7-6,TRBD2,many,CASSMTSGRAPTGDTQYF,TGTGCCAGCAGCATGACTAGCGGGAGGGCGCCGACAGGGGATACGCAGTATTTT
TRBJ1-5,TRBV6-2/TRBV6-3,.,.,CASSYLNGNQPQHF,TGTGCCAGCAGTTATTTGAACGGCAATCAGCCCCAGCATTTT
TRBJ1-6,TRBV10-2,.,.,CASAWSNSPLHF,TGCGCCAGCGCCTGGTCGAATTCACCCCTCCACTTT
TRBJ2-3,TRBV28,.,few,CASRGPLVVSADTQYF,TGTGCCAGCAGAGGCCCGCTAGTAGTTTCGGCAGATACGCAGTATTTT
TRBJ1-1,TRBV27,.,.,CASSHLAGNTEAFF,TGTGCCAGCAGTCACCTCGCGGGGAACACTGAAGCTTTCTTT
TRBJ2-2,TRBV20-1,.,few,CSAPNRGSHTGELFF,TGCAGTGCTCCGAATCGTGGGAGCCACACCGGGGAGCTGTTTTTT